The 6 T cell receptor beta chains below come from one sample, sequenced in a study of siplizumab effects on memory and regulatory T cells. Profiling relied on immunoSEQ multiplex PCR, and the TCRdb table lists in-frame clones only, not all of them. The profile shows around 94,000 clones, around nine tenths of them singletons. Sequencing was carried out using CD4+ T cells sorted from blood. All receptors derive from a human donor in good health.

The chain employs TRBV7-8 and TRBJ2-7, with D perhaps matching TRBD2 (6 bases). The germline V gene has CDR1 SGHVS and CDR2 FQNEAQ. The V and J ends lost 1 base and 4 bases respectively, with 20 bases between them. The CDR3 sequence is 17 residues long. CDR3 region: CASSLDYGLTSWYEQYF. The CDR3 DNA is TGTGCCAGCAGCTTAGACTACGGACTAACTTCATGGTACGAGCAGTACTTC. Filled out from reference TRBV7-8 and TRBJ2-7, the complete variable domain reads GAGVSQSPRYKVAKRGQDVALRCDPISGHVSLFWYQQALGQGPEFLTYFQNEAQLDKSGLPSDRFFAERPEGSVSTLKIQRTQQEDSAVYLCASSLDYGLTSWYEQYFGPGTRLTVT.

The rearrangement uses TRBV28 and TRBJ2-1; no firm D call. The germline CDR1 and CDR2 sequences are MDHEN and SYDVKM. The CDR3 contains 13 residues. Trimming took 2 bases from V and 7 from J, leaving 9 bases between them. CDR3 sequence reads: CASSLADRNEQFF. CDR3 in DNA: TGTGCCAGCAGTTTAGCGGACCGAAATGAGCAGTTCTTC.

This clone was detected only once. This sequence joins TRBV5-1 and TRBJ1-1; D possibly corresponds to TRBD1 (5 bases). The length of the CDR3 is 13 residues. CDR1 is SGHRS and CDR2 is YFSETQ in the germline V gene. V dropped 2 bases and J dropped 5 bases, with 10 bases sitting between them. CDR3: CASSFQGGTEAFF. The CDR3 DNA is TGCGCCAGCAGCTTCCAGGGTGGAACTGAAGCTTTCTTT.

The V call is TRBV4-1, the J call TRBJ2-1; 10 nucleotides match TRBD2. The germline V gene encodes CDR1 MGHRA and CDR2 YSYEKL. V shed 1 base and J 2 bases; nucleotides not matched to a gene: 2. This CDR3 has 16 residues. The CDR3 reads CASSQGTSGTYNEQFF. The CDR3 DNA reads as TGCGCCAGCAGCCAAGGGACTAGCGGAACCTACAATGAGCAGTTCTTC.

This clone was seen a single time. The chain combines TRBV5-1 with TRBJ1-1; D perhaps matches TRBD1 (5 bases). Per germline, CDR1 SGHRS and CDR2 YFSETQ. With 1 base removed from V and 0 bases from J, the gap between germline ends came to 13 bases. The CDR3 spans 16 residues. The chain's CDR3 is CASSLRQNVMNTEAFF. The DNA of the CDR3 is TGCGCCAGCAGCTTGCGACAGAACGTCATGAACACTGAAGCTTTCTTT.

This chain joins TRBV10-2 and TRBJ1-4; the D is unclear. Between the trimmed V and J ends, which lost 4 bases and 2 bases, there was a span of 11 bases. The CDR3 sequence is 15 residues long. Germline V gene data show CDR1 as WSHSY and CDR2 as SAAADI. CDR3 coding DNA: TGCGCCAGCAGTGGCCGGGCTGCGACTAATGAAAAACTGTTTTTT. Its translation is CASSGRAATNEKLFF.